Here is one T cell receptor (beta chain) with its context. V was cut by 5 bases and J by 6 bases, with 23 bases left in between. Looked up from germline, CDR1 is SEHNR and CDR2 is FQNEAQ (reference sequence). The CDR3 runs 17 residues. The data belong to a study of blood T cell repertoires in COVID-19. As for the study in general: Sites across the United States, Italy and Spain contributed samples from acute and convalescent COVID-19.

Original data processing: Researchers report that nucleated cell counts were estimated from reference gene primer amplification. Sequencing used immunoSEQ multiplex PCR; TCRdb keeps in-frame clones, though not all of them. The V and J calls and clone size were taken over from that table, and D and trimming were inferred from the DNA. The sample has approximately 150,000 clones, more than 80% seen once. During active infection, Seattle patients enrolled and were then monitored through disease. The source material was peripheral blood. The chain links TRBV7-9 to TRBJ2-1; possible D gene TRBD2, 7 bases. This clonotype originated in a man aged 18-30 years with COVID-19, enrolled during active disease. The CDR3 DNA reads TGTGCCAGCAGCCCAGGGGCTCGTGGGAGGGCCTTCAATGAGCAGTTCTTC. Protein sequence: CASSPGARGRAFNEQFF. Full variable domain (rest looked up from reference TRBV7-9 and TRBJ2-1): DTGVSQNPRHKITKRGQNVTFRCDPISEHNRLYWYRQTLGQGPEFLTYFQNEAQLEKSRLLSDRFSAERPKGSFSTLEIQRTEQGDSAMYLCASSPGARGRAFNEQFFGPGTRLTVL.